This T cell receptor (beta chain) was retrieved from a study of shared clonotypes between healthy human individuals. Study findings and constraints: Only blood underwent sampling, and tissue repertoires likely differ. Sharing across four donors was highest in naive CD4 (roughly 5%) and lowest in memory CD8 (roughly 0.4%).

About this clone: Its matching antigen is unknown.

Sequencing used immunoSEQ multiplex PCR; TCRdb keeps in-frame clones, though not all of them. The table shows about 800,000 clones, with about 97% occurring only once. Naive CD8 cells, CD45RO-negative and positively selected for CCR7, excluded terminally differentiated effector memory CD45RA+ cells. The TCR comes from a man in his thirties or forties in good health. Source material: naive CD8+ T cells sorted from blood.

As DNA, the CDR3 is TGTGCCAGCAGTACTAAACAGGGGGCGTTAGGCGAGCAGTACTTC. This codes for CASSTKQGALGEQYF. The chain uses TRBV28 and TRBJ2-7; 9 bases map to TRBD1. The V gene's germline CDR1 is MDHEN and CDR2 SYDVKM. The CDR3 sequence is 15 residues long. Trimming removed 5 bases from V and 6 bases from J; junction bases left unmatched: 11.